This record concerns one T cell receptor (beta chain) sequence. Its antigen remains unknown. PCR involved 60 Vbeta and 13 Jbeta primers. This table comes from immunoSEQ multiplex PCR, and its TCRdb copy is limited to in-frame clones, with some not included. The profile shows some 200,000 clones, approximately 70% of them singletons. The data stem from a study of cytomegalovirus exposure and HLA in healthy donors. Donors were ostensibly healthy at sampling, although undocumented immune exposures were probable. Germline V gene data show CDR1 as SQVTM and CDR2 as ANQGSEA. The CDR3 sequence is 16 residues long. Study results and limitations: An observed cluster of highly shared sequence variants was recorded as a likely sequencing artifact.

The chain recombines TRBV29-1 with TRBJ2-5; a weak D match, TRBD1 (9 bases). The J call is in doubt because the DNA end fits TRBJ2-7 better. This clonotype originated in a man aged 35-49 years in good health and CMV-seropositive. Input material: PBMCs. CDR3 nucleotide sequence: TGCAGCGTCGCCACCGGGACAGGGACTAGGGACTACGAGCAGTACTTC. Translation gives CSVATGTGTRDYEQYF.